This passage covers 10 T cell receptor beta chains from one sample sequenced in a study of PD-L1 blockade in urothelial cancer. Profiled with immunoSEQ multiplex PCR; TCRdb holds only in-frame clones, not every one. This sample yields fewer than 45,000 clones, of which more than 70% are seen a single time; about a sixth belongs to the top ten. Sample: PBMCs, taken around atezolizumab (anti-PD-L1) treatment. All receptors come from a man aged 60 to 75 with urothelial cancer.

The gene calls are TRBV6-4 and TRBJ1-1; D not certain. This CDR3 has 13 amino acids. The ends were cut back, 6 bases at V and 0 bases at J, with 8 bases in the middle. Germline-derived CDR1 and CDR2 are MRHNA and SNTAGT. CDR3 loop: CASRKEMNTEAFF. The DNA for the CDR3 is TGTGCCAGCAGAAAGGAGATGAACACTGAAGCTTTCTTT.

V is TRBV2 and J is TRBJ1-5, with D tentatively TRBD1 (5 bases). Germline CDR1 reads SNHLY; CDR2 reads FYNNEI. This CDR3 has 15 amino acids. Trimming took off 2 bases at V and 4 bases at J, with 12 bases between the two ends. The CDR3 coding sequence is TGTGCCAGCAGTGAATTAGGACAAGGAAATCAGCCCCAGCATTTT. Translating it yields CASSELGQGNQPQHF.

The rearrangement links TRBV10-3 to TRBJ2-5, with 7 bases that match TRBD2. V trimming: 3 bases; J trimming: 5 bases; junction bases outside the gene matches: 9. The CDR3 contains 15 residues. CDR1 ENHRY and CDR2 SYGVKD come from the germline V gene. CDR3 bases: TGTGCCATCAGTGATTCACTAGCGATCCAGGAGACCCAGTACTTC. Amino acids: CAISDSLAIQETQYF.

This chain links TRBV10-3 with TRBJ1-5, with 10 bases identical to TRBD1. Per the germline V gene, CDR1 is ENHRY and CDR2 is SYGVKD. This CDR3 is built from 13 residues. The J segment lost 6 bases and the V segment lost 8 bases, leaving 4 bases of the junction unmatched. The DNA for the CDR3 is TGTGCCATCGGGACAGGGGTCGGTCAGCCCCAGCATTTT. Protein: CAIGTGVGQPQHF.

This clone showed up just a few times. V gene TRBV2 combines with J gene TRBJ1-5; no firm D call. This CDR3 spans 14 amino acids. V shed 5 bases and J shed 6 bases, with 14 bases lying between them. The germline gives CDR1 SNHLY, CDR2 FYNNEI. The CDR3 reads CASSPAPGIQPQHF. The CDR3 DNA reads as TGTGCCAGCAGTCCCGCCCCGGGGATTCAGCCCCAGCATTTT.

The CDR3: CASTLGTSGGADEQFF. CDR3 in DNA: TGTGCCAGCACCCTCGGGACTAGCGGGGGGGCGGATGAGCAGTTCTTC. J is TRBJ2-1 and V is TRBV2; TRBD2 matches at 16 bases. V lost 7 bases and J lost 8; bases outside the gene matches: 8. The CDR3 is made up of 16 amino acids. CDR1 and CDR2 from the germline V gene are SNHLY and FYNNEI.

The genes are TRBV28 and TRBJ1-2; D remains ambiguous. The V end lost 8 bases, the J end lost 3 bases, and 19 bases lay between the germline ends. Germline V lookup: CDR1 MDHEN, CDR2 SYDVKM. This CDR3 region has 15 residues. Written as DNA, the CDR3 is TGTGCCAGCGGTGGGAGTACTCTACCTCACTATGGCTACACCTTC. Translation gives CASGGSTLPHYGYTF.

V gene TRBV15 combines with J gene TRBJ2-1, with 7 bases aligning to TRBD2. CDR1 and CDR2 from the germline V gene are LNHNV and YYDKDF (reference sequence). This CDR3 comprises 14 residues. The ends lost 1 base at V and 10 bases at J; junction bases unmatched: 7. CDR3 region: CATSRGTRDQEQFF. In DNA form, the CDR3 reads TGTGCCACCAGCAGAGGGACTAGGGACCAAGAGCAGTTCTTC. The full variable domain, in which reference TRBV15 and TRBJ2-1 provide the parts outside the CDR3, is DAMVIQNPRYQVTQFGKPVTLSCSQTLNHNVMYWYQQKSSQAPKLLFHYYDKDFNNEADTPDNFQSRRPNTSFCFLDIRSPGLGDTAMYLCATSRGTRDQEQFFGPGTRLTVL.

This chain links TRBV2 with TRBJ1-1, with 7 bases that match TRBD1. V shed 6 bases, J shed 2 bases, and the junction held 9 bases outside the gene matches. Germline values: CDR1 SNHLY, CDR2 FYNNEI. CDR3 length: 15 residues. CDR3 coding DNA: TGTGCCAGCAGGGGATACCGGGACAGCAACACTGAAGCTTTCTTT. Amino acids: CASRGYRDSNTEAFF. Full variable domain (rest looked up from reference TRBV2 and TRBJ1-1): EPEVTQTPSHQVTQMGQEVILRCVPISNHLYFYWYRQILGQKVEFLVSFYNNEISEKSEIFDDQFSVERPDGSNFTLKIRSTKLEDSAMYFCASRGYRDSNTEAFFGQGTRLTVV.

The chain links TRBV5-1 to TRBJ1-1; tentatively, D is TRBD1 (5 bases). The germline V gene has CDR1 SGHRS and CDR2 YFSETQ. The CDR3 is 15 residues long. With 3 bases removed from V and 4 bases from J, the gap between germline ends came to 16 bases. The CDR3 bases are TGCGCCAGCAGCTCTGTGGGGCCGCCCAGCACTGAAGCTTTCTTT. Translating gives CASSSVGPPSTEAFF.